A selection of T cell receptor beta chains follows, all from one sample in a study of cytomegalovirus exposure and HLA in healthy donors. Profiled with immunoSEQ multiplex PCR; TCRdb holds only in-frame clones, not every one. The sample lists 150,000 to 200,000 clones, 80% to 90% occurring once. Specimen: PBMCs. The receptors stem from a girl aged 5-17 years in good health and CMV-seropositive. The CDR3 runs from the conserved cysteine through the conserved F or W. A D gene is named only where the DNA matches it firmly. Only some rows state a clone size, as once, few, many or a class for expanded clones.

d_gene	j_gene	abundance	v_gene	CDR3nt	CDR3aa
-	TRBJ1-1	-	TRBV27	TGTGCCAGCAGTTTCGGAGGGATCCCTAACACTGAAGCTTTCTTT	CASSFGGIPNTEAFF
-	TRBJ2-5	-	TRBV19	TGTGCCAGTAGTATAGATGGAGGGTATGGGGAGACCCAGTACTTC	CASSIDGGYGETQYF
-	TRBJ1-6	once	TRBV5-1	TGCGCCAGCATAGACCCCCAGCGGGCCCTCCACTTT	CASIDPQRALHF
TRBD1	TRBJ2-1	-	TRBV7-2	TGTGCCAGCAAATACAGGGGGAGCTCCTACAATGAGCAGTTCTTC	CASKYRGSSYNEQFF
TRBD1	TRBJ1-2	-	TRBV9	TGTGCCAGCAGCGAGACAGGGGGCTCTTATGGCTACACCTTC	CASSETGGSYGYTF
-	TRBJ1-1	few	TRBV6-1	TGTGCCAGCAGTGAAAGTTTGGAGGGGAACACTGAAGCTTTCTTT	CASSESLEGNTEAFF
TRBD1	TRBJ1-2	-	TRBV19	TGTGCCAGTAGTCTCCAGACAGGGCCCTCCTATGGCTACACCTTC	CASSLQTGPSYGYTF
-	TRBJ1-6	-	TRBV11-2	TGTGCCAGCAGCTCCATTAGGGCGGGACCCTATAATTCACCCCTCCACTTT	CASSSIRAGPYNSPLHF
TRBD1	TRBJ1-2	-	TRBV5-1	TGCGCCAGCAGCTTGGAACGTGGCAGGGGGCGGGATGGCTACACCTTC	CASSLERGRGRDGYTF
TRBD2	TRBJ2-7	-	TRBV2	TGTGCCAGCACAGCTAAGCGGGGAAGCTCCTACGAGCAGTACTTC	CASTAKRGSSYEQYF
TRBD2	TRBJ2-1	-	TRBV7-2	TGTGCCAGCAGCTTAATCCTAGCGGGGGTAGCCTATGAGCAGTTCTTC	CASSLILAGVAYEQFF
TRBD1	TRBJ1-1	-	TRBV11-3	TGTGCCAGCAGCTCTGACAGGGCTGTGAGGACTGAAGCTTTCTTT	CASSSDRAVRTEAFF
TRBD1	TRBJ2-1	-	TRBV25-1	TGTGCCAGCTCGGGACAGGGGCCCTACAATGAGCAGTTCTTC	CASSGQGPYNEQFF
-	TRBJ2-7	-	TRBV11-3	TGTGCCAGCAGCCAGAAAGACAGAGACTACGAGCAGTACTTC	CASSQKDRDYEQYF
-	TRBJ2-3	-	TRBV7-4	TGTGCCAGCAGCCCGGACTACCTAAGCACAGATACGCAGTATTTT	CASSPDYLSTDTQYF
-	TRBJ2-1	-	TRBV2	TGTGCCAGCAGCGGCAGACAGCAATCCAATGAGCAGTTCTTC	CASSGRQQSNEQFF